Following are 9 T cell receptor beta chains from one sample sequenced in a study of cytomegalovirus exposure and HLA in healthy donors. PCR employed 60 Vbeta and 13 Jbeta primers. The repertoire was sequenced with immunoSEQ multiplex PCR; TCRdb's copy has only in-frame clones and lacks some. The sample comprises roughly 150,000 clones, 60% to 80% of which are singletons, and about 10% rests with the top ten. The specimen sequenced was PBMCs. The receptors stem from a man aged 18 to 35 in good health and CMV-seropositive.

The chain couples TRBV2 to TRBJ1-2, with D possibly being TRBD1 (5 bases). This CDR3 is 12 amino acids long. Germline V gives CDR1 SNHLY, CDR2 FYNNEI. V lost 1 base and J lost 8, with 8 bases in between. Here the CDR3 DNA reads TGTGCCAGCAGTGAAGAGGCAGGGGGCTACACCTTC. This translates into CASSEEAGGYTF.

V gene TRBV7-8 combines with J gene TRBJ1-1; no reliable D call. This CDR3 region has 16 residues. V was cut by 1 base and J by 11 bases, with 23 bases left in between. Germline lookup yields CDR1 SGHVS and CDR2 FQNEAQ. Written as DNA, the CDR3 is TGTGCCAGCAGCTTAGGGGCTCGAGAAACCTACCGCGGGGCTTTCTTT. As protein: CASSLGARETYRGAFF.

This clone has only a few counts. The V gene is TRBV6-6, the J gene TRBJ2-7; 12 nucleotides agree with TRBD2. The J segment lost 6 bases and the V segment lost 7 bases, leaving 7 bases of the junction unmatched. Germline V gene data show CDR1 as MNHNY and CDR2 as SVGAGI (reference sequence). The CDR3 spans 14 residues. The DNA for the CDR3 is TGTGCCAGCAAATATACTAGCGGGAGGCTCGAGCAGTACTTC. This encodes CASKYTSGRLEQYF.

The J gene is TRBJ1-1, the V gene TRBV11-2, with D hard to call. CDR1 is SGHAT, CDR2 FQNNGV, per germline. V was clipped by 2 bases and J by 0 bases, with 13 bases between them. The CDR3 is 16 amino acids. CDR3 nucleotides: TGTGCCAGCAGCTTAAAGGGCGGGCCCATGAACACTGAAGCTTTCTTT. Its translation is CASSLKGGPMNTEAFF.

This CDR3 is CASSQDPSGRATDTQYF. The CDR3 DNA reads as TGTGCCAGCAGCCAAGATCCTAGCGGGAGGGCAACAGATACGCAGTATTTT. The chain couples TRBV14 to TRBJ2-3, with 12 nucleotides matching TRBD2. Per the germline V gene, CDR1 is SGHDN and CDR2 is FVKESK. V dropped 0 bases and J dropped 3; count of bases not matched to a gene: 4. The CDR3 sequence is 17 residues long.

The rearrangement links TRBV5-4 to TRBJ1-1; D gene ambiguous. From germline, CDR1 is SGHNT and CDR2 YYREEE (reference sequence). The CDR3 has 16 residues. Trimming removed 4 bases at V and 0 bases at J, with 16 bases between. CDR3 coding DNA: TGTGCCAGCAGCCCCGGGTCCAAAATCATGAACACTGAAGCTTTCTTT. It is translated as CASSPGSKIMNTEAFF.

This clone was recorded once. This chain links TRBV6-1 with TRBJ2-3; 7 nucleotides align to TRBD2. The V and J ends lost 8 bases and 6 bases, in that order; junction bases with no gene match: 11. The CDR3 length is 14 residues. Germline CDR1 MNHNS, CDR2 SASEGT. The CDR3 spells CASRGEGGPDTQYF. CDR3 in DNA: TGTGCCAGCCGGGGTGAGGGAGGGCCGGATACGCAGTATTTT.

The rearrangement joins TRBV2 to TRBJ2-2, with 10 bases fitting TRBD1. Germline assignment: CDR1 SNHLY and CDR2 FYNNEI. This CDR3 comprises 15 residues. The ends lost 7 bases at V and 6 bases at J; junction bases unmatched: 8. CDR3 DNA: TGTGCCAGCACCCAAACCGGGACAGGGGCCGGGGAGCTGTTTTTT. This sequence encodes CASTQTGTGAGELFF.

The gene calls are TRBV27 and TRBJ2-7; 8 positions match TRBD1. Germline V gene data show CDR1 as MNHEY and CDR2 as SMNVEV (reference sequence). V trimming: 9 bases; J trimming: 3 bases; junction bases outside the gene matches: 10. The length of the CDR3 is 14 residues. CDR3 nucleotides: TGTGCCAGTAAGCTGGGACAGGCCTACTACGAGCAGTACTTC. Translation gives CASKLGQAYYEQYF.